A single sample gave rise to the 25 T cell receptor beta chains below, sequenced in a study of T cells in localized non-small cell lung cancer. TCRdb's copy holds only in-frame clones and misses some; the assay was immunoSEQ multiplex PCR. The sample includes some 41,000 clones, roughly nine tenths of them seen just once. The source material was PBMCs, sampled before any cancer treatment. The receptors here all came from a woman aged 40 to 75 with stage II lung adenocarcinoma.

This clone was seen just once. This rearrangement joins TRBV27 to TRBJ1-2; tentatively, D is TRBD1 (5 bases). The V gene's germline CDR1 is MNHEY and CDR2 SMNVEV (reference sequence). The CDR3 runs 13 residues. V dropped 7 bases and J dropped 6 bases, with 15 bases sitting between them. DNA of the CDR3: TGTGCCAGCAAATCGACAGAGGCGCATGGCTACACCTTC. Protein sequence: CASKSTEAHGYTF.

The chain employs TRBV19 and TRBJ2-1; D is perhaps TRBD2 (6 bases). The germline V and J ends were trimmed by 5 bases and 8 bases, with 22 bases remaining between them. Germline-derived CDR1 and CDR2 are LNHDA and SQIVND (reference sequence). The CDR3 length is 16 residues. As DNA, the CDR3 is TGTGCCAGTAGTTCCAGTAAGAGGGGAGGAATACATGAGCAGTTCTTC. It encodes CASSSSKRGGIHEQFF.

The CDR3 is CASSLTGGSTDTQYF. The CDR3 nucleotides are TGCGCCAGCAGCTTGACGGGCGGAAGCACAGATACGCAGTATTTT. The chain joins TRBV5-1 to TRBJ2-3; D gene unclear. V lost 1 base, J lost 0 bases, and 9 bases lay in between. The CDR3 length is 15 residues. Germline values: CDR1 SGHRS, CDR2 YFSETQ.

V is TRBV14 and J is TRBJ2-2; 7 bases map to TRBD1. The CDR3 sequence is 15 residues long. Trimming took 4 bases from V and 4 from J; bases not matched to a gene: 6. The germline V gene has CDR1 SGHDN and CDR2 FVKESK. The CDR3, as DNA: TGTGCCAGCAGCCCGACAGGGTCGGGCACCGGGGAGCTGTTTTTT. Encoded protein: CASSPTGSGTGELFF.

This chain connects TRBV2 to TRBJ1-4; the D gene is possibly TRBD1 (5 bases). Trimming shortened V by 6 bases and J by 5 bases, and 16 bases separated the two germline ends. Looked up from germline, CDR1 is SNHLY and CDR2 is FYNNEI. The CDR3 is 15 amino acids. The DNA for the CDR3 is TGTGCCAGCAGCGTCCCGGGACGGAGAAATGAAAAACTGTTTTTT. Encoded protein: CASSVPGRRNEKLFF.

The chain links TRBV6-5 to TRBJ2-7; 7 bases map to TRBD1. Germline V gives CDR1 MNHEY, CDR2 SVGAGI. J gave up 5 bases and V 7 bases, and 8 bases lay outside the gene matches. The CDR3 totals 13 residues. CDR3 protein: CASKTTGIHEQYF. CDR3 coding DNA: TGTGCCAGCAAAACGACAGGGATCCACGAGCAGTACTTC.

This sequence joins TRBV11-2 and TRBJ1-1; D possibly corresponds to TRBD1 (5 bases). The germline V and J ends were trimmed by 4 bases and 0 bases, with 9 bases remaining between them. Germline V gene lookup returns CDR1 SGHAT and CDR2 FQNNGV. CDR3 size: 14 residues. CDR3 loop: CASSWGTLNTEAFF. CDR3 in DNA: TGTGCCAGCAGCTGGGGGACGTTGAACACTGAAGCTTTCTTT.

This rearrangement joins TRBV28 to TRBJ2-2; 8 nucleotides align to TRBD2. There are 19 residues in the CDR3. Trimming at V came to 2 bases and at J to 5 bases, leaving 16 bases not matched to a gene. The germline CDR1 and CDR2 sequences are MDHEN and SYDVKM. The CDR3 here is CASSLPPAGDLKRTGELFF. Written as DNA, the CDR3 is TGTGCCAGCAGTTTACCCCCAGCGGGAGATTTAAAGAGGACCGGGGAGCTGTTTTTT.

This clone was seen once. This sequence joins TRBV15 and TRBJ2-1; 7 positions match TRBD2. CDR3 length equals 15 residues. CDR1 is LNHNV and CDR2 is YYDKDF in the germline V gene (reference sequence). Unmatched junction bases numbered 0, after V lost 1 base and J lost 0 bases. CDR3 residues: CATSRGGGSYNEQFF. Written as DNA, the CDR3 is TGTGCCACCAGCAGAGGGGGGGGCTCCTACAATGAGCAGTTCTTC.

The rearrangement links TRBV5-6 to TRBJ1-1, with TRBD1 as a possible D gene (6 bases). The V end was cut by 4 bases, the J end by 0 bases, with 13 bases between. This CDR3 is built from 15 residues. Germline CDR1 SGHDT, CDR2 YYEEEE. CDR3: CASSPPGDMNTEAFF. DNA of the CDR3: TGTGCCAGCAGCCCACCAGGGGACATGAACACTGAAGCTTTCTTT.

The J gene is TRBJ2-5, the V gene TRBV7-6, with unresolved D. Looked up from germline, CDR1 is SGHVS and CDR2 is FNYEAQ. The CDR3 loop spans 16 amino acids. V was trimmed by 0 bases and J by 0 bases, leaving 11 bases between them. CDR3 amino acids: CASSLALVRDQETQYF. DNA of the CDR3: TGTGCCAGCAGCTTAGCCCTCGTTAGAGACCAAGAGACCCAGTACTTC.

This sequence joins TRBV19 and TRBJ1-6; D might be TRBD1 (6 bases). The V end lost 5 bases, the J end lost 9 bases, and 17 bases lay between the germline ends. This CDR3 region has 15 residues. CDR1 and CDR2 from the germline V gene are LNHDA and SQIVND (reference sequence). Written as DNA, the CDR3 is TGTGCCAGTAGTCGCCCCGACAGGTGGGGTTCACCCCTCCACTTT. Translating it yields CASSRPDRWGSPLHF.

This chain uses TRBV4-1 with TRBJ1-2, with no clear D. This CDR3 is 16 amino acids long. V dropped 0 bases and J dropped 4 bases, with 15 bases sitting between them. CDR1 is MGHRA and CDR2 is YSYEKL in the germline V gene. In nucleotides, the CDR3 is TGCGCCAGCAGCCAAGAAAGCCCTAACCCAGGCTATGGCTACACCTTC. Amino acid sequence: CASSQESPNPGYGYTF.

The chain joins TRBV5-4 to TRBJ2-7; D not certain. This CDR3 is 15 amino acids long. V lost 4 bases to trimming and J lost 2 bases, with 16 bases between them. The germline V gene has CDR1 SGHNT and CDR2 YYREEE (reference sequence). CDR3 bases: TGTGCCAGCAGCCCCGATGGAAGGCGGACCTACGAGCAGTACTTC. It yields the protein CASSPDGRRTYEQYF.

This chain connects TRBV2 to TRBJ1-2; TRBD1 agrees at 9 bases. CDR1 and CDR2 (germline): SNHLY, FYNNEI. V shed 7 bases and J 2 bases; nucleotides not matched to a gene: 5. This CDR3 is 14 amino acids long. As DNA, the CDR3 is TGTGCCAGCAAAGGACAGGGGACGAACTATGGCTACACCTTC. Residues: CASKGQGTNYGYTF.

The rearrangement joins TRBV28 to TRBJ1-5; D gene ambiguous. The CDR3 runs to 12 residues. Trimming pared 10 bases from V and 0 bases from J, leaving 7 bases between. Per germline, CDR1 MDHEN and CDR2 SYDVKM. In DNA, the CDR3 is TGTGCCATCGGACCTAGCAATCAGCCCCAGCATTTT. It is translated as CAIGPSNQPQHF.

This clone showed up just once. The chain is built from TRBV27 and TRBJ2-7; 8 bases match TRBD2. V shed 3 bases and J 0 bases; nucleotides not matched to a gene: 1. The CDR3 is 14 residues long. Germline CDR1 MNHEY, CDR2 SMNVEV (reference sequence). CDR3 region: CASSLSGGSYEQYF. As DNA, the CDR3 is TGTGCCAGCAGTTTGAGCGGGGGCTCCTACGAGCAGTACTTC.

This rearrangement joins TRBV6-1 to TRBJ1-1; tentative D call: TRBD1 (6 bases). Germline lookup yields CDR1 MNHNS and CDR2 SASEGT. Trimming shortened V by 2 bases and J by 3 bases, and 10 bases separated the two germline ends. CDR3 size: 14 residues. CDR3 DNA: TGTGCCAGCAGTGAAAGGGGGTCCGACACTGAAGCTTTCTTT. Protein product: CASSERGSDTEAFF.

V usage is TRBV7-2 and J usage is TRBJ2-7, with D unresolved. Germline CDR1 SGHTA, CDR2 FQGNSA. V lost 2 bases, J lost 0 bases, and 14 bases lay in between. This CDR3 is 16 amino acids long. In DNA form, the CDR3 reads TGTGCCAGCAGCTTAAATGGACCACCCAGCTCCTACGAGCAGTACTTC. Its translation is CASSLNGPPSSYEQYF.

V usage is TRBV9 and J usage is TRBJ2-1; D remains ambiguous. The CDR3 has 13 residues. Germline assignment: CDR1 SGDLS and CDR2 YYNGEE. Trimming removed 0 bases at V and 10 bases at J, with 11 bases between. The CDR3 protein is CASSVDGVGEQFF. In DNA, the CDR3 is TGTGCCAGCAGCGTAGATGGGGTAGGCGAGCAGTTCTTC.

CDR3 nucleotide sequence: TGTGCCACTACGGACAGGGTGGACACCGGGGAGCTGTTTTTT. Translating gives CATTDRVDTGELFF. The chain links TRBV27 to TRBJ2-2, with 8 bases lining up with TRBD1. There are 14 residues in the CDR3. J gave up 3 bases and V 10 bases, and 7 bases lay outside the gene matches. Germline V CDR1 and CDR2: MNHEY, SMNVEV (reference sequence).

The chain is built from TRBV7-2 and TRBJ2-7; 9 bases agree with TRBD1. CDR1 is SGHTA, CDR2 FQGNSA, per germline. CDR3 length: 14 amino acids. The V gene end was trimmed by 4 bases and the J gene end by 4 bases; junction bases not matched to a gene: 5. CDR3 region: CASSWDRVTYEQYF. The CDR3 nucleotides are TGTGCCAGCAGCTGGGACAGGGTAACATACGAGCAGTACTTC.

The chain joins TRBV19 to TRBJ2-1, with D perhaps TRBD2 (5 bases). V lost 7 bases and J lost 11, with 21 bases in between. The germline V gene encodes CDR1 LNHDA and CDR2 SQIVND (reference sequence). The CDR3 contains 14 residues. CDR3 region: CASTALAGEAQQFF. The DNA for the CDR3 is TGTGCCAGTACCGCCTTGGCGGGTGAGGCACAGCAGTTCTTC.

The V and J genes are TRBV7-2 and TRBJ1-5; 9 positions agree with TRBD1. Germline CDR1 SGHTA, CDR2 FQGNSA. V was clipped by 3 bases and J by 7 bases; unmatched bases: 10. The CDR3 totals 16 residues. CDR3 in amino acids: CASSLRGQGIRQPQHF. CDR3 nucleotides: TGTGCCAGCAGCTTGCGGGGACAGGGAATAAGGCAGCCCCAGCATTTT.

The chain recombines TRBV19 with TRBJ2-2, with TRBD1 identical over 12 bases. V was pared by 7 bases and J by 3 bases, with 6 bases of the junction left unmatched. This CDR3 has 16 amino acids. Germline V gives CDR1 LNHDA, CDR2 SQIVND (reference sequence). CDR3 region: CASIRDRGQDTGELFF. The CDR3 DNA follows: TGTGCCAGTATAAGGGACAGGGGGCAGGACACCGGGGAGCTGTTTTTT.